Below, 30 T cell receptor beta chains from the same sample are listed, as sequenced in a study of a mutant IDH1 vaccine in newly diagnosed glioma. Some clones are missing from TCRdb's copy, which holds only in-frame ones; the method was immunoSEQ multiplex PCR. The profile shows around 61,000 clones, roughly 80% of them singletons. Documented time point: week 47, end of study. Every single dose of the vaccine, 300 ug of mutant IDH1 20-mer peptide, came with topical imiquimod. Antigen specificity for these receptors is unknown. The sequences come from PBMCs, collected from a glioma patient whose treatment included an IDH1 peptide vaccine. The receptors derive from a man in his fifties or sixties with glioma.

The CDR3 DNA sequence: TGTGCCAGCAGTCACCGGGACAGGGGATGGAATGGCTACACCTTC. Protein sequence: CASSHRDRGWNGYTF. V is TRBV27 and J is TRBJ1-2, with 10 nucleotides matching TRBD1. Germline V gene data show CDR1 as MNHEY and CDR2 as SMNVEV (reference sequence). J gave up 6 bases and V 5 bases, and 9 bases lay outside the gene matches. The CDR3 runs 15 residues.

V is TRBV6-5 and J is TRBJ1-6; tentative D call: TRBD1 (5 bases). The CDR3 totals 14 residues. Germline V CDR1 and CDR2: MNHEY, SVGAGI. V was cut by 8 bases and J by 10 bases, with 18 bases left in between. DNA for the CDR3: TGTGCCAGCGGGGACCCCCTCCGGGGATCACCCCTCCACTTT. Its protein is CASGDPLRGSPLHF.

The V call is TRBV7-2, the J call TRBJ1-3; 8 positions agree with TRBD1. CDR3 length equals 14 residues. V shed 6 bases and J 2 bases; nucleotides not matched to a gene: 3. Per germline, CDR1 SGHTA and CDR2 FQGNSA. CDR3 bases: TGTGCCAGCAGGGCGACAGGGGCTGGAAACACCATATATTTT. Translating gives CASRATGAGNTIYF. The full variable domain, rest sourced from reference TRBV7-2 and TRBJ1-3, is GAGVSQSPSNKVTEKGKDVELRCDPISGHTALYWYRQSLGQGLEFLIYFQGNSAPDKSGLPSDRFSAERTGGSVSTLTIQRTQQEDSAVYLCASRATGAGNTIYFGEGSWLTVV.

The V gene is TRBV6-5, the J gene TRBJ1-1; D not resolved. The CDR3 consists of 13 residues. Germline V lookup: CDR1 MNHEY, CDR2 SVGAGI. V was shortened by 2 bases and J by 11 bases, with 15 bases between the two germline ends. CDR3 residues: CASSYTPRVRAFF. In DNA form, the CDR3 reads TGTGCCAGCAGTTACACTCCAAGGGTTCGCGCTTTCTTT.

The genes are TRBV10-3 and TRBJ2-7; 7 bases are a match to TRBD1. CDR1 and CDR2 (germline): ENHRY, SYGVKD. The V gene end was trimmed by 6 bases and the J gene end by 0 bases; junction bases not matched to a gene: 11. CDR3 length: 16 residues. As DNA, the CDR3 is TGTGCCATCAGCGGAGAGGGGGCGGGCAGCTCCTACGAGCAGTACTTC. Amino acids: CAISGEGAGSSYEQYF.

The rearrangement uses TRBV13 and TRBJ2-3; D is undetermined. Germline lookup yields CDR1 PRHDT and CDR2 FYEKMQ (reference sequence). The CDR3 is 18 amino acids. Trimming pared 4 bases from V and 0 bases from J, leaving 20 bases between. Here the CDR3 reads CASSSFRTAQESTDTQYF. CDR3 DNA: TGTGCCAGCAGCTCCTTTCGGACCGCTCAGGAAAGCACAGATACGCAGTATTTT.

The chain is built from TRBV19 and TRBJ2-7; possibly TRBD1 for D (6 bases). The CDR3 spans 12 residues. V was trimmed by 3 bases and J by 6 bases, leaving 9 bases between them. Germline V gene data show CDR1 as LNHDA and CDR2 as SQIVND (reference sequence). The CDR3 nucleotides read TGTGCCAGTAGTATGGGACAAGGCGAGCAGTACTTC. Translation gives CASSMGQGEQYF.

The CDR3 reads CASSQLGAGNTEAFF. The CDR3 DNA reads as TGTGCCAGCAGCCAGCTCGGGGCGGGGAACACTGAAGCTTTCTTT. V is TRBV14 and J is TRBJ1-1; TRBD1 might be the D (5 bases). The CDR3 is 15 amino acids. The V end lost 3 bases, the J end lost 1 base, and 12 bases lay between the germline ends. From germline, CDR1 is SGHDN and CDR2 FVKESK.

J is TRBJ1-2 and V is TRBV29-1; the D is unclear. CDR3 length equals 12 residues. CDR1 and CDR2 (germline): SQVTM, ANQGSEA. The V and J ends lost 2 bases and 0 bases respectively, with 4 bases between them. The CDR3 bases are TGCAGCGTTGAACAGACTAACTATGGCTACACCTTC. Its protein product is CSVEQTNYGYTF.

The CDR3 loop is CASSLYSGQNTEAFF. CDR3 in DNA: TGCGCCAGCAGCTTATATTCGGGACAGAACACTGAAGCTTTCTTT. The chain employs TRBV5-1 and TRBJ1-1; TRBD1 is a possible D gene (6 bases). CDR3 length: 15 residues. Germline-derived CDR1 and CDR2 are SGHRS and YFSETQ. Between the trimmed V and J ends, which lost 2 bases and 1 base, there was a span of 12 bases.

This clone was seen many times. The rearrangement uses TRBV19 and TRBJ2-7; no reliable D call. Germline V gives CDR1 LNHDA, CDR2 SQIVND (reference sequence). Deletions cut 5 bases from V and 0 bases from J, with 14 bases between. The CDR3 runs 15 residues. The DNA of the CDR3 is TGTGCCAGTAGTCCAGCTCGACTGTCCTCCTACGAGCAGTACTTC. This sequence encodes CASSPARLSSYEQYF.

The chain employs TRBV4-2 and TRBJ2-4; D may be TRBD2 (6 bases). Germline CDR1 LGHNA, CDR2 YNFKEQ. The CDR3 consists of 16 residues. V lost 7 bases to trimming and J lost 6 bases, with 22 bases between them. In DNA form, the CDR3 reads TGTGCCAGCACCAAACATTGGGCGGGGTTGGGAAACATTCAGTACTTC. Translation gives CASTKHWAGLGNIQYF.

The chain has TRBV5-1 and TRBJ2-2, with a possible D match to TRBD1 (8 bases). Germline V gene sequence: CDR1 SGHRS, CDR2 YFSETQ. This CDR3 is 16 amino acids long. The V and J ends lost 0 bases and 5 bases respectively, with 14 bases between them. The CDR3 sequence is CASSLEPQGGTGELFF. In DNA form, the CDR3 reads TGCGCCAGCAGCTTGGAACCACAGGGGGGGACCGGGGAGCTGTTTTTT.

A few counts support this clone. This chain joins TRBV27 and TRBJ1-1; 9 bases agree with TRBD1. The germline CDR1 and CDR2 sequences are MNHEY and SMNVEV (reference sequence). V lost 2 bases to trimming and J lost 4 bases; unmatched junction nucleotides: 2. CDR3 length: 14 residues. CDR3 sequence: CASSLIQGATEAFF. In DNA form, the CDR3 reads TGTGCCAGCAGTTTAATACAGGGGGCCACTGAAGCTTTCTTT.

V is TRBV5-6 and J is TRBJ2-5; 7 nucleotides align to TRBD1. This CDR3 has 16 residues. V shed 0 bases and J 6 bases; nucleotides not matched to a gene: 11. Germline values: CDR1 SGHDT, CDR2 YYEEEE. CDR3 protein: CASSLVGSQGVKTQYF. DNA for the CDR3: TGTGCCAGCAGCTTGGTAGGGAGTCAGGGGGTTAAGACCCAGTACTTC.

The rearrangement links TRBV29-1 to TRBJ1-1; D ambiguous. Germline V gene data show CDR1 as SQVTM and CDR2 as ANQGSEA. V gave up 7 bases and J gave up 8 bases, with 11 bases separating them. This CDR3 is built from 10 residues. The CDR3 sequence: CSAGVEEAFF. For the CDR3, the DNA is TGCAGCGCCGGAGTGGAGGAAGCTTTCTTT.

This clone appeared a few times. The J gene is TRBJ1-1, the V gene TRBV19; D is unresolved. The CDR3 covers 11 residues. CDR1 LNHDA and CDR2 SQIVND come from the germline V gene (reference sequence). Trimming took off 8 bases at V and 0 bases at J, with 4 bases between the two ends. This chain's CDR3 is CASGLNTEAFF. CDR3 DNA sequence: TGTGCCAGTGGCCTGAACACTGAAGCTTTCTTT. Combining the CDR3 with reference TRBV19 and TRBJ1-1 gives the whole variable domain DGGITQSPKYLFRKEGQNVTLSCEQNLNHDAMYWYRQDPGQGLRLIYYSQIVNDFQKGDIAEGYSVSREKKESFPLTVTSAQKNPTAFYLCASGLNTEAFFGQGTRLTVV.

The genes are TRBV29-1 and TRBJ2-5; D ambiguous. This CDR3 spans 12 amino acids. Germline CDR1 reads SQVTM; CDR2 reads ANQGSEA. V was cut by 4 bases and J by 5 bases, with 11 bases left in between. The DNA for the CDR3 is TGCAGCGTTGTGGCCGATTGGGAGACCCAGTACTTC. Its translation: CSVVADWETQYF. The full variable domain, its missing parts supplied by reference TRBV29-1 and TRBJ2-5, is SAVISQKPSRDICQRGTSLTIQCQVDSQVTMMFWYRQQPGQSLTLIATANQGSEATYESGFVIDKFPISRPNLTFSTLTVSNMSPEDSSIYLCSVVADWETQYFGPGTRLLVL.

The chain uses TRBV6-5 and TRBJ1-1, with D possibly being TRBD1 (5 bases). Germline CDR1 MNHEY, CDR2 SVGAGI. Trimming took off 6 bases at V and 1 base at J, with 12 bases between the two ends. This CDR3 has 14 amino acids. As DNA, the CDR3 is TGTGCCAGCAGATTCCTCCAGGGGAACACTGAAGCTTTCTTT. Protein product: CASRFLQGNTEAFF.

This clone was picked up one time. This chain links TRBV2 with TRBJ2-5, with 9 positions matching TRBD1. Germline CDR1 reads SNHLY; CDR2 reads FYNNEI. Trimming cost V 8 bases and J 5 bases; bases outside gene matches: 6. This CDR3 has 13 amino acids. The CDR3 here is CASLGQGQETQYF. The CDR3 nucleotides are TGTGCCAGCCTTGGACAGGGGCAGGAGACCCAGTACTTC. The full variable domain, in which reference TRBV2 and TRBJ2-5 provide the parts outside the CDR3, is EPEVTQTPSHQVTQMGQEVILRCVPISNHLYFYWYRQILGQKVEFLVSFYNNEISEKSEIFDDQFSVERPDGSNFTLKIRSTKLEDSAMYFCASLGQGQETQYFGPGTRLLVL.

J is TRBJ2-7 and V is TRBV7-9; no firm D call. CDR1 and CDR2 from the germline V gene are SEHNR and FQNEAQ (reference sequence). Trimming took 1 base from V and 4 from J, leaving 11 bases between them. The CDR3 contains 14 residues. The CDR3 region has the DNA TGTGCCAGCAGCTTAGGGGCCAGTGGATACGAGCAGTACTTC. Its protein product is CASSLGASGYEQYF.

The gene calls are TRBV5-5 and TRBJ1-1; no reliable D call. Germline CDR1 is SGHKS and CDR2 is YYEKEE (reference sequence). CDR3 length: 15 amino acids. Trimming removed 5 bases from V and 3 bases from J, with 17 bases in between. The CDR3 DNA is TGTGCCAGCAGGGGAGGCCCTCAACCGGACACTGAAGCTTTCTTT. This encodes CASRGGPQPDTEAFF.

V and J are TRBV14 and TRBJ2-1; the match to TRBD1 covers 8 bases. The trim removed 3 bases at V and 4 bases at J, leaving 11 bases unmatched. Germline V lookup: CDR1 SGHDN, CDR2 FVKESK. The CDR3 consists of 17 residues. The CDR3, as DNA: TGTGCCAGCAGCCATCTCCGAGCAGGGGGCGCGTACAATGAGCAGTTCTTC. It codes for CASSHLRAGGAYNEQFF.

V and J are TRBV5-4 and TRBJ1-1; D not resolved. This CDR3 is built from 15 residues. Trimming pared 0 bases from V and 0 bases from J, leaving 9 bases between. Germline loops: CDR1 SGHNT, CDR2 YYREEE (reference sequence). The CDR3 spells CASSLAAGMNTEAFF. Written as DNA, the CDR3 is TGTGCCAGCAGCTTGGCGGCGGGTATGAACACTGAAGCTTTCTTT.

This clone was observed a single time. The V and J genes are TRBV14 and TRBJ2-1; tentatively, D is TRBD2 (5 bases). V lost 2 bases and J 3 bases, leaving 11 bases between the germline ends. The CDR3 runs 15 residues. Germline-derived CDR1 and CDR2 are SGHDN and FVKESK. CDR3 in amino acids: CASSQTEDYYNEQFF. The CDR3 region has the DNA TGTGCCAGCAGCCAAACAGAAGACTACTACAATGAGCAGTTCTTC.

This chain uses TRBV27 with TRBJ2-7; the D gene is possibly TRBD2 (5 bases). CDR1 and CDR2 from the germline V gene are MNHEY and SMNVEV (reference sequence). The CDR3 spans 12 residues. V lost 6 bases, J lost 0 bases, and 6 bases lay in between. The CDR3 loop is CASRADSYEQYF. In nucleotides, the CDR3 is TGTGCCAGCAGAGCGGACTCCTACGAGCAGTACTTC.

The rearrangement links TRBV25-1 to TRBJ1-2, with D perhaps TRBD1 (6 bases). V was shortened by 5 bases and J by 8 bases, with 21 bases between the two germline ends. The CDR3 has 15 residues. Looked up from germline, CDR1 is MGHDK and CDR2 is SYGVNS. The CDR3 here is CASSPRFDTGTGYTF. In DNA, the CDR3 is TGTGCCAGCAGTCCACGTTTTGATACAGGGACCGGCTACACCTTC.

This clone is labeled as medium-sized. The genes are TRBV5-1 and TRBJ2-3; TRBD2 matches 8 bases. CDR1 is SGHRS and CDR2 is YFSETQ in the germline V gene. CDR3 length: 17 residues. V shed 0 bases and J 4 bases; nucleotides not matched to a gene: 10. This CDR3 reads CASSLAGLAFSADTQYF. CDR3 in DNA: TGCGCCAGCAGCTTGGCCGGACTAGCCTTTAGCGCAGATACGCAGTATTTT. The full variable domain, completed using reference TRBV5-1 and TRBJ2-3, is KAGVTQTPRYLIKTRGQQVTLSCSPISGHRSVSWYQQTPGQGLQFLFEYFSETQRNKGNFPGRFSGRQFSNSRSEMNVSTLELGDSALYLCASSLAGLAFSADTQYFGPGTRLTVL.

The J gene is TRBJ1-4, the V gene TRBV5-1; tentatively, D is TRBD1 (6 bases). The CDR3 consists of 14 residues. From germline, CDR1 is SGHRS and CDR2 YFSETQ. The V gene lost 6 bases and the J gene lost 6 bases, with 15 bases spanning the gap. The CDR3 spells CASTSGASDEKLFF. The CDR3 DNA follows: TGCGCCAGCACCTCAGGGGCGTCGGATGAAAAACTGTTTTTT. Using reference TRBV5-1 and TRBJ1-4 for the parts outside the CDR3, the full variable domain is KAGVTQTPRYLIKTRGQQVTLSCSPISGHRSVSWYQQTPGQGLQFLFEYFSETQRNKGNFPGRFSGRQFSNSRSEMNVSTLELGDSALYLCASTSGASDEKLFFGSGTQLSVL.

This clone is a singleton in its sample. The chain combines TRBV5-5 with TRBJ2-7; D uncertain. Germline CDR1 is SGHKS and CDR2 is YYEKEE (reference sequence). The CDR3 totals 13 residues. Trimming left V 0 bases short and J 2 bases short, with 6 bases between. CDR3 sequence: CASSLVSAYEQYF. The CDR3 DNA reads TGTGCCAGCAGCTTGGTATCGGCCTACGAGCAGTACTTC.